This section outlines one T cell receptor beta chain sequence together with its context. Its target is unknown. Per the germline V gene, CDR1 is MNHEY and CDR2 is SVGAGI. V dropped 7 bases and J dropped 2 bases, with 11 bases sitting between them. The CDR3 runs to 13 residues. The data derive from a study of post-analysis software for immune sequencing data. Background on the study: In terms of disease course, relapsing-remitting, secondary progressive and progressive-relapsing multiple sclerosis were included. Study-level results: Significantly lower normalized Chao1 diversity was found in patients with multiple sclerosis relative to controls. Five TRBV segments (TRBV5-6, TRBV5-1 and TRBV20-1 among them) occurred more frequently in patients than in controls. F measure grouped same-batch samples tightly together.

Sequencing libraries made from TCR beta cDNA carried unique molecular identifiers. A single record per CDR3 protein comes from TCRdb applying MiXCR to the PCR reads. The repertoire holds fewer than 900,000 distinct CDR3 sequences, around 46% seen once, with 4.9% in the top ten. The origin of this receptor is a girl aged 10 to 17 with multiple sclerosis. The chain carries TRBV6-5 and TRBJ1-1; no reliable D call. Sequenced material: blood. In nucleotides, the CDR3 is TGTGCCAGCACCCTTGGAGGTAACACTGAAGCTTTCTTT. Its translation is CASTLGGNTEAFF.